The 18 T cell receptor beta chains below were found in one sample sequenced in a study of glioma-infiltrating T cells after dendritic cell vaccination. Time point given: after dendritic cell vaccination, including at tumor progression/relapse. TCRdb's table, derived via immunoSEQ multiplex PCR, lists solely in-frame clones and lacks some. The data show 90,000 to 140,000 clones, almost 90% seen once. The sample consisted of blood, taken after dendritic cell vaccination. The receptors shown here come from a human donor with glioblastoma.

The rearrangement joins TRBV7-8 to TRBJ2-7; 8 nucleotides line up with TRBD2. Losses at the gene ends were 4 bases for V and 3 bases for J; bases not matched to a gene: 5. CDR1 SGHVS and CDR2 FQNEAQ come from the germline V gene. This CDR3 comprises 14 residues. The CDR3 protein is CASSYGSGNYEQYF. DNA of the CDR3: TGTGCCAGCAGCTATGGTAGCGGGAACTACGAGCAGTACTTC.

The chain joins TRBV6-1 to TRBJ2-2, with D perhaps matching TRBD2 (6 bases). CDR1 and CDR2 from the germline V gene are MNHNS and SASEGT. V was cut by 7 bases and J by 4 bases, with 10 bases left in between. The CDR3 sequence is 13 residues long. CDR3 DNA sequence: TGTGCCAGCACAGGGAGGTCCACCGGGGAGCTGTTTTTT. Amino acids: CASTGRSTGELFF.

The rearrangement links TRBV2 to TRBJ1-4; no clear D. Trimming cost V 6 bases and J 7 bases, with 21 bases left between them. Looked up from germline, CDR1 is SNHLY and CDR2 is FYNNEI. This CDR3 is built from 16 residues. CDR3 region: CASSEQPTLGGEKLFF. The CDR3 region has the DNA TGTGCCAGCAGCGAACAACCTACCTTGGGAGGTGAAAAACTGTTTTTT.

The chain carries TRBV18 and TRBJ2-3; 13 nucleotides line up with TRBD2. Germline trimming cut 4 bases from V and 0 bases from J; bases unmatched to any gene: 10. The CDR3 spans 19 residues. Germline V gene data show CDR1 as KGHSH and CDR2 as LQKENI. The CDR3 reads CASSLTGTSGAPSTDTQYF. CDR3 DNA sequence: TGTGCCAGCTCACTCACCGGGACTAGCGGGGCGCCCAGCACAGATACGCAGTATTTT.

The chain links TRBV6-1 to TRBJ2-5; TRBD1 matches at 8 bases. With the DNA end fitting TRBJ2-7 better, the J assignment may be wrong. Germline V gives CDR1 MNHNS, CDR2 SASEGT. The CDR3 is 14 residues long. The CDR3 region is CASSYGQGAYEQYF. CDR3 coding DNA: TGTGCCAGCAGTTATGGACAGGGCGCCTACGAGCAGTACTTC.

The chain joins TRBV7-6 to TRBJ1-6; 8 positions agree with TRBD1. Unmatched junction bases numbered 1, after V lost 3 bases and J lost 3 bases. The CDR3 runs to 15 residues. Germline CDR1 SGHVS, CDR2 FNYEAQ. CDR3 loop: CASSLDRDYNSPLHF. Here the CDR3 DNA reads TGTGCCAGCAGCTTGGACAGGGACTATAATTCACCCCTCCACTTT.

V usage is TRBV7-9 and J usage is TRBJ1-2; a possible D gene is TRBD1 (5 bases). The germline V and J ends were trimmed by 0 bases and 4 bases, with 9 bases remaining between them. CDR3 length equals 14 residues. CDR1 and CDR2 from the germline V gene are SEHNR and FQNEAQ (reference sequence). The DNA of the CDR3 is TGTGCCAGCAGCTTAGCAGGGGATGGCTATGGCTACACCTTC. Translating gives CASSLAGDGYGYTF.

The chain carries TRBV27 and TRBJ2-2, with a weak D call TRBD1 (6 bases). V gave up 4 bases and J gave up 1 base, with 13 bases separating them. The CDR3 covers 16 residues. Germline lookup yields CDR1 MNHEY and CDR2 SMNVEV (reference sequence). The CDR3 reads CASSYRDTLNTGELFF. CDR3 coding DNA: TGTGCCAGCAGTTACAGGGACACCCTGAACACCGGGGAGCTGTTTTTT.

V usage is TRBV6-5 and J usage is TRBJ2-1; D is unclear. CDR3 size: 13 residues. Trimming left V 0 bases short and J 10 bases short, with 10 bases between. The germline CDR1 and CDR2 sequences are MNHEY and SVGAGI. This CDR3 reads CASSYSWAGEQFF. CDR3 in DNA: TGTGCCAGCAGTTACTCGTGGGCCGGCGAGCAGTTCTTC.

The rearrangement uses TRBV9 and TRBJ2-3, with 9 positions matching TRBD1. Trimming took 6 bases from V and 2 from J; bases not matched to a gene: 7. The CDR3 extends over 15 amino acids. CDR1 is SGDLS, CDR2 YYNGEE, per germline. This CDR3 is CASNPGQGLTDTQYF. The CDR3 DNA reads TGTGCCAGCAATCCGGGACAGGGTCTCACAGATACGCAGTATTTT.

This chain uses TRBV18 with TRBJ2-6; the match to TRBD1 covers 7 bases. The CDR3 extends over 16 amino acids. CDR1 KGHSH and CDR2 LQKENI come from the germline V gene. Germline trimming cut 3 bases from V and 6 bases from J; bases unmatched to any gene: 8. CDR3 nucleotide sequence: TGTGCCAGCTCACCCGGGACAGCCTTTTTGGCCAACGTCCTGACTTTC. Translating it yields CASSPGTAFLANVLTF.

The chain employs TRBV11-3 and TRBJ1-5, with D possibly matching TRBD1 (6 bases). CDR3 length: 14 amino acids. Trimming cost V 4 bases and J 7 bases, with 14 bases left between them. Germline V gene data show CDR1 as SGHNT and CDR2 as YENEEA. The CDR3 loop reads CASSWNREGQPQHF. The CDR3, as DNA: TGTGCCAGCAGCTGGAACAGGGAGGGGCAGCCCCAGCATTTT.

V usage is TRBV5-1 and J usage is TRBJ2-5, with TRBD1 identical over 8 bases. The CDR3 is 15 residues long. The germline V gene encodes CDR1 SGHRS and CDR2 YFSETQ. The J segment lost 5 bases and the V segment lost 4 bases, leaving 10 bases of the junction unmatched. The CDR3: CASSGGQVLAETQYF. DNA of the CDR3: TGCGCCAGCAGCGGGGGACAGGTCCTGGCGGAGACCCAGTACTTC. The full variable domain, with the rest looked up from reference TRBV5-1 and TRBJ2-5, is KAGVTQTPRYLIKTRGQQVTLSCSPISGHRSVSWYQQTPGQGLQFLFEYFSETQRNKGNFPGRFSGRQFSNSRSEMNVSTLELGDSALYLCASSGGQVLAETQYFGPGTRLLVL.

The rearrangement joins TRBV7-9 to TRBJ1-6; perhaps TRBD1 as D (6 bases). This CDR3 spans 14 amino acids. The V end was cut by 3 bases, the J end by 7 bases, with 10 bases between. CDR1 and CDR2 (germline): SEHNR, FQNEAQ (reference sequence). The CDR3 nucleotides read TGTGCCAGCAGCTTCTGGCAGGGGAATTCACCCCTCCACTTT. Its protein product is CASSFWQGNSPLHF. Filled out from reference TRBV7-9 and TRBJ1-6, the complete variable domain reads DTGVSQNPRHKITKRGQNVTFRCDPISEHNRLYWYRQTLGQGPEFLTYFQNEAQLEKSRLLSDRFSAERPKGSFSTLEIQRTEQGDSAMYLCASSFWQGNSPLHFGNGTRLTVT.

The rearrangement links TRBV7-2 to TRBJ2-7, with 9 bases aligning to TRBD1. V shed 5 bases and J 6 bases; nucleotides not matched to a gene: 2. Looked up from germline, CDR1 is SGHTA and CDR2 is FQGNSA. This CDR3 region has 12 residues. CDR3 DNA: TGTGCCAGCAGCCGGGACAGGGTCGAGCAGTACTTC. It specifies CASSRDRVEQYF.

V usage is TRBV27 and J usage is TRBJ2-7, with 8 positions matching TRBD1. With 5 bases clipped from V and 3 bases from J, the junction kept 6 bases outside the gene matches. Germline assignment: CDR1 MNHEY and CDR2 SMNVEV (reference sequence). The CDR3 length is 14 residues. The DNA for the CDR3 is TGTGCCAGCAGTAAACCGGGACAGGTCTACGAGCAGTACTTC. This translates into CASSKPGQVYEQYF.

Notes on this clone: The junction does not match germline at one end; this may be a read error. The chain carries TRBV18 and TRBJ2-7; tentatively, D is TRBD1 (5 bases). Germline loops: CDR1 KGHSH, CDR2 LQKENI. The CDR3 runs to 16 residues. This chain's CDR3 is CVSSPFRGRGSYEQYF. CDR3 nucleotide sequence: TGTGTCAGCTCACCGTTTAGGGGAAGAGGCTCCTACGAGCAGTACTTC.

V gene TRBV11-3 combines with J gene TRBJ2-1; a weak D match, TRBD2 (5 bases). Trimming removed 5 bases from V and 6 bases from J, with 14 bases in between. In germline, CDR1 is SGHNT, CDR2 YENEEA. The CDR3 covers 14 residues. The CDR3 DNA reads TGTGCCAGCAGCCCCGGAGGTCCCATCAATGAGCAGTTCTTC. Its protein product is CASSPGGPINEQFF.